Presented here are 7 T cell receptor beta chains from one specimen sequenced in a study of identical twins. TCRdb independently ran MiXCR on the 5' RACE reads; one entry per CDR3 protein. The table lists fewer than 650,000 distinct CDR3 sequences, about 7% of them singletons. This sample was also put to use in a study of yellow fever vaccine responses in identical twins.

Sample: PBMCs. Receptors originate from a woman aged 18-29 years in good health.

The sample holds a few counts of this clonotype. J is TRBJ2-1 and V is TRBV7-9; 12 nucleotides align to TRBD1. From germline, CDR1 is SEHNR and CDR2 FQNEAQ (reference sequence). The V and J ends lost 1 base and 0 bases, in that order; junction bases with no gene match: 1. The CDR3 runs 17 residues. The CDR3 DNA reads TGTGCCAGCAGCTTAGAGGGACAGGGGGCCTCCTACAATGAGCAGTTCTTC. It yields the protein CASSLEGQGASYNEQFF.

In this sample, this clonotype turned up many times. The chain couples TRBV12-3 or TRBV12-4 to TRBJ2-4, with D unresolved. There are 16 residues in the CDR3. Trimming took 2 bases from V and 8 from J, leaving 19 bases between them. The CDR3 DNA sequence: TGTGCCAGCAGTTTAAATGGGAACAGTCATGGGGACATTCAGTACTTC. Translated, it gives CASSLNGNSHGDIQYF.

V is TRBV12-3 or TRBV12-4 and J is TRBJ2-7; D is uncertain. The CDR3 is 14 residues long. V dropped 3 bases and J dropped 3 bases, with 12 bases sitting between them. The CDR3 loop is CASSLKGSDYEQYF. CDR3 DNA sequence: TGTGCCAGCAGTTTGAAGGGTTCGGACTACGAGCAGTACTTC.

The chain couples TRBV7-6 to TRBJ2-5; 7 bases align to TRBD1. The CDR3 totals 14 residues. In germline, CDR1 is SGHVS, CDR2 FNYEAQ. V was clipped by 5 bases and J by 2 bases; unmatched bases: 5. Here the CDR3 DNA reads TGTGCCAGCAGCACACAGACAGGGCAAGAGACCCAGTACTTC. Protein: CASSTQTGQETQYF.

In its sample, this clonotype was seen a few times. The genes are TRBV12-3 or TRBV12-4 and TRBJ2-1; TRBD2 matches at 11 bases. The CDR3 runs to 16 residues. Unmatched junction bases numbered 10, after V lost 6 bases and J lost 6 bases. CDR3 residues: CASSPQTSGTSNEQFF. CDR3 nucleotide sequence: TGTGCCAGCAGCCCCCAGACTAGCGGGACAAGCAATGAGCAGTTCTTC.

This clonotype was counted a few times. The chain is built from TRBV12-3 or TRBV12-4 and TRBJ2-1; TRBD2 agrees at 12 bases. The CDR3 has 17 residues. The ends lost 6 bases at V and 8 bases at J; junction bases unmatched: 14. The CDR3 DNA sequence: TGTGCCAGCAGCGTCGGGCGTCGACTAGCGGGAGAGGATGAGCAGTTCTTC. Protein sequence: CASSVGRRLAGEDEQFF.

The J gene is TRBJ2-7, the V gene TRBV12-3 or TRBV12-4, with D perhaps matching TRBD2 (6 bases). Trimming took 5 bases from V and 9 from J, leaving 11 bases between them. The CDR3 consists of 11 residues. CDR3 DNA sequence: TGTGCCAGCAGTACGATGGGAGGGCAGTACTTC. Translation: CASSTMGGQYF.